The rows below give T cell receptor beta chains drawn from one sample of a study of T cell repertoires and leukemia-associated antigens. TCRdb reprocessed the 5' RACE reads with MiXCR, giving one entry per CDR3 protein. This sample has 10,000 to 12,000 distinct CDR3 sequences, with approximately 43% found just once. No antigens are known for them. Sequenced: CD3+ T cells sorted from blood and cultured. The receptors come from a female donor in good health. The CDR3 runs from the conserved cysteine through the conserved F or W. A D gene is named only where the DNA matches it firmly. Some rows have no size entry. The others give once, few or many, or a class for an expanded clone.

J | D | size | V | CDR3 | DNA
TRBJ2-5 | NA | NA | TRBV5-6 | CASSLGGKETQYF | TGTGCCAGCAGCTTGGGCGGGAAAGAGACCCAGTACTTC
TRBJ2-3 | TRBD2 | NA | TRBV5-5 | CASSLGTSGFTSTDTQYF | TGTGCCAGCAGCTTGGGTACTAGCGGTTTTACTAGCACAGATACGCAGTATTTT
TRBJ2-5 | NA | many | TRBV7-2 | CASSLDLGTQYF | TGTGCCAGCAGCTTAGATTTGGGGACCCAGTACTTC
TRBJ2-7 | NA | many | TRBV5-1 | CASSLGGDYEQYF | TGCGCCAGCAGCTTGGGTGGCGACTACGAGCAGTACTTC
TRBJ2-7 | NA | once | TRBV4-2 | CASSQDIGSEQYF | TGTGCCAGCAGCCAAGATATAGGGTCGGAGCAGTACTTC
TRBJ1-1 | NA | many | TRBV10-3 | CAISESNTEAFF | TGTGCCATCAGTGAGTCGAACACTGAAGCTTTCTTT
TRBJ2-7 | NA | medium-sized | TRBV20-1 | CSAPDSSYEQYF | TGCAGTGCGCCGGACAGCTCCTACGAGCAGTACTTC
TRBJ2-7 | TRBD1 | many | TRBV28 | CASRNRGPYEQYF | TGTGCCAGCAGAAACAGGGGGCCCTACGAGCAGTACTTC
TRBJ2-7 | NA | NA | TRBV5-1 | CASSLGMPLRPGEQCF | TGCGCCAGCAGCTTGGGTATGCCACTAAGACCGGGGGAGCAGTGCTTC
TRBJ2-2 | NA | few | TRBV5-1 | CASSLALRTIKNTGELFF | TGCGCCAGCAGCTTGGCTTTACGGACTATAAAGAACACCGGGGAGCTGTTTTTT
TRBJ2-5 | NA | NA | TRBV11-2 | CASSDETQYF | TGTGCCAGCAGCGATGAGACCCAGTACTTC
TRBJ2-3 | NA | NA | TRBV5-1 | CASSLSGANTQYF | TGCGCCAGCAGCTTATCCGGGGCGAATACGCAGTATTTT